This TCR beta chain is drawn from a study of blood T cell repertoires in COVID-19. Study context: The analysed material was cDNA or gDNA that came from T cells, B-cell-depleted T cells, or PBMCs.

V was shortened by 7 bases and J by 3 bases, with 19 bases between the two germline ends. This CDR3 spans 15 amino acids. Germline V gives CDR1 SNHLY, CDR2 FYNNEI. Using immunoSEQ multiplex PCR, the repertoire was profiled, and TCRdb retains in-frame clones only, with some absent. The table has fewer than 400,000 clones, over 70% seen once. The sample was PBMCs or T cells enriched from blood (not recorded which). The clonotype originates from a man under 40 who had recovered from COVID-19. The rearrangement uses TRBV2 and TRBJ2-7; D gene ambiguous. The CDR3 DNA sequence: TGTGCCAGCACGCCAGAGGAGACTCTTCACTACGAGCAGTACTTC. Protein product: CASTPEETLHYEQYF. Using reference TRBV2 and TRBJ2-7 for the parts outside the CDR3, the full variable domain is EPEVTQTPSHQVTQMGQEVILRCVPISNHLYFYWYRQILGQKVEFLVSFYNNEISEKSEIFDDQFSVERPDGSNFTLKIRSTKLEDSAMYFCASTPEETLHYEQYFGPGTRLTVT.